The 3 T cell receptor beta chains given below trace back to one sample, sequenced in a study of cytomegalovirus exposure and HLA in healthy donors. The study ran its PCR with 60 Vbeta and 13 Jbeta primers. Libraries were prepared by immunoSEQ multiplex PCR; TCRdb keeps only in-frame clonotypes and omits some of them. The table lists 150,000 to 200,000 clones, with roughly 2% in the top ten. The sequenced sample consisted of PBMCs. The receptors shown here come from a man between 25 and 39 years old in good health and CMV-seronegative.

The chain has TRBV2 and TRBJ1-2, with a weak D call TRBD1 (6 bases). The CDR3 totals 15 residues. V was trimmed by 0 bases and J by 0 bases, leaving 8 bases between them. Germline CDR1 is SNHLY and CDR2 is FYNNEI. The CDR3 DNA reads as TGTGCCAGCAGTGAAGCGTGGACAGCTAACTATGGCTACACCTTC. This sequence encodes CASSEAWTANYGYTF.

This chain joins TRBV7-9 and TRBJ2-5; tentatively, D is TRBD2 (5 bases). Trimming stripped 4 bases from V and 1 base from J, with 7 bases between. The CDR3 covers 13 residues. CDR1 is SEHNR, CDR2 FQNEAQ, per germline (reference sequence). CDR3 DNA sequence: TGTGCCAGCAGCTGGGGAGTCCAAGAGACCCAGTACTTC. Its protein is CASSWGVQETQYF. Full variable domain (outside the CDR3, taken from reference TRBV7-9 and TRBJ2-5): DTGVSQNPRHKITKRGQNVTFRCDPISEHNRLYWYRQTLGQGPEFLTYFQNEAQLEKSRLLSDRFSAERPKGSFSTLEIQRTEQGDSAMYLCASSWGVQETQYFGPGTRLLVL.

The chain is built from TRBV19 and TRBJ1-2; 8 positions match TRBD1. Trimming at V came to 3 bases and at J to 1 base, leaving 4 bases not matched to a gene. Germline V gene sequence: CDR1 LNHDA, CDR2 SQIVND (reference sequence). The CDR3 is 15 amino acids. CDR3 protein: CASSMGQDFNYGYTF. The CDR3 nucleotides read TGTGCCAGTAGTATGGGACAGGATTTTAACTATGGCTACACCTTC.